The clone carrying this TCR beta chain was detected only once. The antigen is undetermined. PCR used 60 Vbeta primers and 13 Jbeta primers. The assay was immunoSEQ multiplex PCR, and TCRdb's table has in-frame clones only and misses some. The repertoire holds more than 85,000 clones, with over 60% as singletons. These data belong to a study of cytomegalovirus exposure and HLA in healthy donors. Findings and limits, study-wide: Across all donors, roughly uniform sequencing depth was an assumption of the presence/absence analyses. The majority of TCR sequences were rare, yet some public TCRs appeared in many donors.

The J segment lost 4 bases and the V segment lost 3 bases, leaving 1 base of the junction unmatched. Germline assignment: CDR1 SGHTA and CDR2 FQGTGA. The CDR3 extends over 15 amino acids. The chain combines TRBV7-3 with TRBJ2-2; 11 nucleotides align to TRBD1. This receptor was identified in a female donor in good health and CMV-seronegative. The sequenced material came from PBMCs. The CDR3 here is CASSLGQGGTGELFF. The CDR3 DNA reads TGTGCCAGCAGCTTGGGACAGGGGGGCACCGGGGAGCTGTTTTTT.